These 28 T cell receptor beta chains share one sample of origin, sequenced in a study of blood T cell repertoires in COVID-19. Sequencing was performed with immunoSEQ multiplex PCR; in TCRdb, only in-frame clones are kept and a portion is missing. The data show about 200,000 clones, roughly nine tenths seen once. Sequencing input: peripheral blood. These receptors were obtained from a woman between 70 and 85 years old with acute or convalescent COVID-19.

In its sample, this clone was seen a few times. This chain uses TRBV5-1 with TRBJ1-1; D gene ambiguous. The germline V gene encodes CDR1 SGHRS and CDR2 YFSETQ. The CDR3 has 14 amino acids. The V end was cut by 3 bases, the J end by 0 bases, with 9 bases between. The CDR3 sequence is CASSSAGMNTEAFF. In DNA form, the CDR3 reads TGCGCCAGCAGCTCTGCCGGGATGAACACTGAAGCTTTCTTT.

The chain couples TRBV18 to TRBJ2-1; TRBD2 matches 11 bases. The CDR3 consists of 16 residues. CDR1 is KGHSH and CDR2 is LQKENI in the germline V gene. The V and J ends lost 3 bases and 4 bases, in that order; junction bases with no gene match: 5. The CDR3 nucleotides are TGTGCCAGCTCACCTACCGGGACTAGCGGATACAATGAGCAGTTCTTC. It yields the protein CASSPTGTSGYNEQFF. The complete variable domain, with remaining parts taken from reference TRBV18 and TRBJ2-1, reads NAGVMQNPRHLVRRRGQEARLRCSPMKGHSHVYWYRQLPEEGLKFMVYLQKENIIDESGMPKERFSAEFPKEGPSILRIQQVVRGDSAAYFCASSPTGTSGYNEQFFGPGTRLTVL.

This clone has just one count. V is TRBV28 and J is TRBJ2-3; D ambiguous. V shed 3 bases and J shed 1 base, with 5 bases lying between them. This CDR3 spans 13 amino acids. Germline loops: CDR1 MDHEN, CDR2 SYDVKM. The CDR3 sequence is CASSFPGTDTQYF. The CDR3 nucleotides read TGTGCCAGCAGTTTCCCCGGCACAGATACGCAGTATTTT.

The chain has TRBV7-2 and TRBJ1-3; a possible D gene is TRBD1 (6 bases). The germline V gene encodes CDR1 SGHTA and CDR2 FQGNSA. Between the trimmed V and J ends, which lost 1 base and 0 bases, there was a span of 10 bases. This CDR3 contains 16 residues. The CDR3: CASSLGRQASGNTIYF. For the CDR3, the DNA is TGTGCCAGCAGCTTAGGGAGACAGGCCTCTGGAAACACCATATATTTT.

V gene TRBV19 combines with J gene TRBJ2-2; perhaps TRBD1 as D (5 bases). Germline assignment: CDR1 LNHDA and CDR2 SQIVND (reference sequence). The CDR3 has 14 amino acids. Between the trimmed V and J ends, which lost 10 bases and 1 base, there was a span of 13 bases. CDR3 sequence reads: CATATALNTGELFF. The CDR3 DNA is TGTGCCACCGCGACAGCCCTGAACACCGGGGAGCTGTTTTTT.

The V call is TRBV2, the J call TRBJ2-7; 8 bases fit TRBD1. The CDR3 runs to 11 residues. Per germline, CDR1 SNHLY and CDR2 FYNNEI. With 11 bases clipped from V and 5 bases from J, the junction kept 5 bases outside the gene matches. The CDR3 is CAGGQADEQYF. CDR3 sequence (DNA): TGTGCCGGGGGACAGGCTGACGAGCAGTACTTC.

On this clone: Other DNA sequences in this specimen translate into the identical CDR3. V gene TRBV5-1 combines with J gene TRBJ1-1, with D tentatively TRBD1 (5 bases). CDR1 SGHRS and CDR2 YFSETQ come from the germline V gene. The CDR3 is made up of 14 amino acids. V was clipped by 0 bases and J by 4 bases, with 10 bases between them. The DNA of the CDR3 is TGCGCCAGCAGCTTGGCAGGGCAGGGCACTGAAGCTTTCTTT. It specifies CASSLAGQGTEAFF.

CDR3 nucleotides: TGTGCCAGCACCCTCCGGGGCACAGATACGCAGTATTTT. It yields the protein CASTLRGTDTQYF. The V gene is TRBV27, the J gene TRBJ2-3; D gene unclear. Deletions cut 7 bases from V and 1 base from J, with 9 bases between. The CDR3 consists of 13 residues. Per germline, CDR1 MNHEY and CDR2 SMNVEV (reference sequence).

The rearrangement uses TRBV29-1 and TRBJ2-6, with 12 bases identical to TRBD1. Per the germline V gene, CDR1 is SQVTM and CDR2 is ANQGSEA. The CDR3 consists of 16 residues. The ends lost 6 bases at V and 4 bases at J; junction bases unmatched: 7. The CDR3 coding sequence is TGCAGCGTGGGGACAGGGGGCGCGAGCGGGGCCAACGTCCTGACTTTC. Its translation is CSVGTGGASGANVLTF.

The chain is built from TRBV2 and TRBJ2-2, with a weak D call TRBD2 (6 bases). The CDR3 loop spans 14 amino acids. V was shortened by 6 bases and J by 6 bases, with 14 bases between the two germline ends. Germline loops: CDR1 SNHLY, CDR2 FYNNEI. CDR3 coding DNA: TGTGCCAGCAGCCCTGAATGGGGGGCCGGGGAGCTGTTTTTT. It yields the protein CASSPEWGAGELFF.

The V and J genes are TRBV5-1 and TRBJ2-5, with D possibly matching TRBD1 (5 bases). With 2 bases removed from V and 1 base from J, the gap between germline ends came to 9 bases. From germline, CDR1 is SGHRS and CDR2 YFSETQ. This CDR3 spans 14 amino acids. In DNA, the CDR3 is TGCGCCAGCAGCTTTGGCAGGGCCCAAGAGACCCAGTACTTC. It is translated as CASSFGRAQETQYF. Full variable domain (rest looked up from reference TRBV5-1 and TRBJ2-5): KAGVTQTPRYLIKTRGQQVTLSCSPISGHRSVSWYQQTPGQGLQFLFEYFSETQRNKGNFPGRFSGRQFSNSRSEMNVSTLELGDSALYLCASSFGRAQETQYFGPGTRLLVL.

This chain connects TRBV19 to TRBJ1-5; no firm D call. Germline CDR1 LNHDA, CDR2 SQIVND (reference sequence). CDR3 length: 14 residues. V dropped 7 bases and J dropped 4 bases, with 14 bases sitting between them. The CDR3 here is CASNFGGSNQPQHF. In DNA form, the CDR3 reads TGTGCCAGTAATTTCGGAGGTTCGAATCAGCCCCAGCATTTT.

This clone has just a few counts. The CDR3 DNA sequence: TGTGCCAGCAGTGACGCGCGGGGAAACACCGGGGAGCTGTTTTTT. This codes for CASSDARGNTGELFF. V is TRBV2 and J is TRBJ2-2, with D tentatively TRBD2 (6 bases). Germline assignment: CDR1 SNHLY and CDR2 FYNNEI. CDR3 length: 15 amino acids. V was cut by 3 bases and J by 2 bases, with 10 bases left in between.

The chain recombines TRBV7-2 with TRBJ1-4; 7 nucleotides agree with TRBD1. J lost 7 bases, V lost 1 base, and 9 bases had no gene match. Looked up from germline, CDR1 is SGHTA and CDR2 is FQGNSA. The CDR3 consists of 16 residues. CDR3 DNA sequence: TGTGCCAGCAGCTTAGGGGCCGGGACAGCAGGTGAAAAACTGTTTTTT. As protein: CASSLGAGTAGEKLFF.

The chain uses TRBV14 and TRBJ2-3; D is undetermined. From germline, CDR1 is SGHDN and CDR2 FVKESK. The CDR3 totals 14 residues. The ends were cut back, 4 bases at V and 6 bases at J, with 14 bases in the middle. The DNA of the CDR3 is TGTGCCAGCAGCCCCCGGGTCCTCGGGGATACGCAGTATTTT. Its translation is CASSPRVLGDTQYF. Full variable domain (outside the CDR3, taken from reference TRBV14 and TRBJ2-3): EAGVTQFPSHSVIEKGQTVTLRCDPISGHDNLYWYRRVMGKEIKFLLHFVKESKQDESGMPNNRFLAERTGGTYSTLKVQPAELEDSGVYFCASSPRVLGDTQYFGPGTRLTVL.

The genes are TRBV7-2 and TRBJ2-3; 7 bases fit TRBD2. Germline CDR1 and CDR2: SGHTA and FQGNSA. V was pared by 3 bases and J by 2 bases, with 2 bases of the junction left unmatched. The CDR3 is 14 amino acids. This chain's CDR3 is CASSFLAATDTQYF. The CDR3 DNA reads as TGTGCCAGCAGCTTCCTAGCGGCCACAGATACGCAGTATTTT.

The V call is TRBV7-9, the J call TRBJ1-1; possibly TRBD1 for D (5 bases). The CDR3 is 15 amino acids. V was pared by 5 bases and J by 0 bases, with 13 bases between. CDR1 is SEHNR and CDR2 is FQNEAQ in the germline V gene (reference sequence). In nucleotides, the CDR3 is TGTGCCAGCAGCGTTTTTGGACACCTGAACACTGAAGCTTTCTTT. Translating it yields CASSVFGHLNTEAFF.

The J gene is TRBJ2-7, the V gene TRBV7-2; TRBD1 matches 9 bases. In germline, CDR1 is SGHTA, CDR2 FQGNSA. V gave up 1 base and J gave up 4 bases; unmatched junction bases: 14. The CDR3 has 18 amino acids. CDR3 bases: TGTGCCAGCAGCTTAGTTACGGCTGGGGGACAGGGTTTATACGAGCAGTACTTC. Its protein is CASSLVTAGGQGLYEQYF.

This clone was detected once. This sequence joins TRBV6-2 or TRBV6-3 and TRBJ2-7, with 8 bases aligning to TRBD1. J lost 4 bases, V lost 6 bases, and 5 bases had no gene match. This CDR3 spans 13 amino acids. In germline, CDR1 is MNHEY, CDR2 SVGEGT. The CDR3 nucleotides read TGTGCCAGCAGCCGGACAGGGCTTTACGAGCAGTACTTC. It codes for CASSRTGLYEQYF.

This clone was seen just once. The genes are TRBV13 and TRBJ2-1, with 9 bases matching TRBD2. The V gene end was trimmed by 6 bases and the J gene end by 6 bases; junction bases not matched to a gene: 6. The CDR3 totals 14 residues. Per the germline V gene, CDR1 is PRHDT and CDR2 is FYEKMQ (reference sequence). CDR3 bases: TGTGCCAGCAGATTGCGGGGGGGCCTCAATGAGCAGTTCTTC. Translating gives CASRLRGGLNEQFF.

The chain couples TRBV9 to TRBJ2-5, with D perhaps TRBD2 (5 bases). The V gene's germline CDR1 is SGDLS and CDR2 YYNGEE. Trimming removed 4 bases from V and 8 bases from J, with 21 bases in between. CDR3 size: 15 residues. CDR3 bases: TGTGCCAGCAGCAGACGGGGTGACCCCCTTGACACCCAGTACTTC. Its translation: CASSRRGDPLDTQYF.

This chain links TRBV3-1 (or the pseudogene TRBV3-2) with TRBJ2-7, with TRBD1 matching 7 bases. Germline-derived CDR1 and CDR2 are LGHDT and YNNKEL (reference sequence). This CDR3 is 15 amino acids long. Germline trimming cut 4 bases from V and 3 bases from J; bases unmatched to any gene: 9. The CDR3 is CASSLKGANYYEQYF. The CDR3 DNA reads as TGTGCCAGCAGCCTTAAGGGGGCAAACTACTACGAGCAGTACTTC.

In nucleotides, the CDR3 is TGTGCCAGCAGCCGTAAAAATACAGGGGGAAGAGGCACCGGGGAGCTGTTTTTT. Translated: CASSRKNTGGRGTGELFF. The chain joins TRBV3-1 (or the pseudogene TRBV3-2) to TRBJ2-2; 8 nucleotides agree with TRBD1. Germline assignment: CDR1 LGHDT and CDR2 YNNKEL (reference sequence). After removal of 4 bases from V and 4 bases from J, the junction contained 14 bases not matched to a gene. This CDR3 has 18 amino acids.

The V gene is TRBV10-2, the J gene TRBJ2-2; TRBD2 matches at 9 bases. Germline V lookup: CDR1 WSHSY, CDR2 SAAADI. The CDR3 totals 15 residues. The trim removed 7 bases at V and 3 bases at J, leaving 6 bases unmatched. The CDR3 DNA sequence: TGCGCCAGCATATCGGAGCGGGGGGACACCGGGGAGCTGTTTTTT. This sequence encodes CASISERGDTGELFF.

The rearrangement joins TRBV5-6 to TRBJ1-2; 7 bases map to TRBD1. This CDR3 region has 14 residues. The germline V gene has CDR1 SGHDT and CDR2 YYEEEE. Trimming took 0 bases from V and 2 from J; bases not matched to a gene: 1. The CDR3 spells CASSLGGQNYGYTF. The CDR3, as DNA: TGTGCCAGCAGCTTGGGGGGACAGAACTATGGCTACACCTTC. The variable domain in full, with the rest retrieved from reference TRBV5-6 and TRBJ1-2, is DAGVTQSPTHLIKTRGQQVTLRCSPKSGHDTVSWYQQALGQGPQFIFQYYEEEERQRGNFPDRFSGHQFPNYSSELNVNALLLGDSALYLCASSLGGQNYGYTFGSGTRLTVV.

The chain employs TRBV10-3 and TRBJ1-1; 7 bases match TRBD1. The ends lost 8 bases at V and 5 bases at J; junction bases unmatched: 20. Germline values: CDR1 ENHRY, CDR2 SYGVKD. The CDR3 is 17 residues long. CDR3 nucleotide sequence: TGTGCCATCGCCCCTGGGGGGACAGCTAGACGTGGGACTGAAGCTTTCTTT. Translation gives CAIAPGGTARRGTEAFF.

The chain uses TRBV5-4 and TRBJ2-5; the match to TRBD2 covers 13 bases. Unmatched junction bases numbered 6, after V lost 3 bases and J lost 4 bases. This CDR3 is built from 16 residues. The germline gives CDR1 SGHNT, CDR2 YYREEE (reference sequence). The DNA for the CDR3 is TGTGCCAGCAGCTCTCTCGGACTAGCGGGAGTAGAGACCCAGTACTTC. Its translation: CASSSLGLAGVETQYF. Full variable domain (remainder filled in from reference TRBV5-4 and TRBJ2-5): ETGVTQSPTHLIKTRGQQVTLRCSSQSGHNTVSWYQQALGQGPQFIFQYYREEENGRGNFPPRFSGLQFPNYSSELNVNALELDDSALYLCASSSLGLAGVETQYFGPGTRLLVL.

The chain employs TRBV11-3 and TRBJ2-5; D possibly corresponds to TRBD1 (5 bases). V gave up 5 bases and J gave up 5 bases, with 9 bases separating them. Germline CDR1 is SGHNT and CDR2 is YENEEA. This CDR3 is built from 12 residues. The CDR3 region is CASSQNRETQYF. The CDR3 DNA is TGTGCCAGCAGCCAGAACAGGGAGACCCAGTACTTC.